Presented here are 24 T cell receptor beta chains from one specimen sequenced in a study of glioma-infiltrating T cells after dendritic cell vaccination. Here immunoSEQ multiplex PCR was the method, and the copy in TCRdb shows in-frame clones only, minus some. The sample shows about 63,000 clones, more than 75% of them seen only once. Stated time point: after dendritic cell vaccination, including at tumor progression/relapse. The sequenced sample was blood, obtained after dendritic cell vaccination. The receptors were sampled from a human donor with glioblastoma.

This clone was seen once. The CDR3 region has the DNA TGTGCCTGGAGCCGCCGGGACAGGGGGATCGCCTATAATTCACCCCTCCACTTT. It codes for CAWSRRDRGIAYNSPLHF. The genes are TRBV30 and TRBJ1-6; 11 bases are a match to TRBD1. This CDR3 spans 18 amino acids. CDR1 is GTSNPN and CDR2 is SVGIG in the germline V gene (reference sequence). J was trimmed by 2 bases and V by 3 bases; bases with no gene match: 9.

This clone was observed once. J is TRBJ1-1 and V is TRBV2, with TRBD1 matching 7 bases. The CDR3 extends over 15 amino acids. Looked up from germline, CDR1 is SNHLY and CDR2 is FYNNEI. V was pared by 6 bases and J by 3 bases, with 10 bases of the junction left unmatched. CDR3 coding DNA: TGTGCCAGCAGCCTATACAGGGGCACGGACACTGAAGCTTTCTTT. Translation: CASSLYRGTDTEAFF.

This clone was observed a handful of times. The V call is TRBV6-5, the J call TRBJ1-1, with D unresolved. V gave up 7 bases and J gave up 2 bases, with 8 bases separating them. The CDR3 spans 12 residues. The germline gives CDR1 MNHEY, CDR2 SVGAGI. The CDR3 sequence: CASTWPNTEAFF. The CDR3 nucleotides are TGTGCCAGCACATGGCCAAACACTGAAGCTTTCTTT.

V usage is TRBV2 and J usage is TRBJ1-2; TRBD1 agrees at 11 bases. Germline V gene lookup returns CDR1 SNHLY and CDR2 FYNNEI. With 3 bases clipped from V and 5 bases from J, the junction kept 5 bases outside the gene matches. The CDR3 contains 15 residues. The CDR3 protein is CASSERTGGGYGYTF. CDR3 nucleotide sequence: TGTGCCAGCAGTGAGAGGACAGGGGGCGGGTATGGCTACACCTTC.

CDR3 bases: TGTGCCAGCAGTGGCCGCACTAGCGGAGGGTTACTGAATGAGCAGTTCTTC. Protein: CASSGRTSGGLLNEQFF. The rearrangement links TRBV25-1 to TRBJ2-1, with TRBD2 matching over 8 bases. Losses at the gene ends were 4 bases for V and 7 bases for J; bases not matched to a gene: 15. The CDR3 has 17 amino acids. Germline CDR1 and CDR2: MGHDK and SYGVNS. Complete variable domain (other parts from reference TRBV25-1 and TRBJ2-1): EADIYQTPRYLVIGTGKKITLECSQTMGHDKMYWYQQDPGMELHLIHYSYGVNSTEKGDLSSESTVSRIRTEHFPLTLESARPSHTSQYLCASSGRTSGGLLNEQFFGPGTRLTVL.

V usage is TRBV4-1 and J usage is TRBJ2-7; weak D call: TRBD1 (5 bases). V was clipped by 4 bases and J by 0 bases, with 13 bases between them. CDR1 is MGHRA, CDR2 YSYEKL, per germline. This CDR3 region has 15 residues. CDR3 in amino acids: CASSPQDRNSYEQYF. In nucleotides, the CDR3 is TGCGCCAGCAGCCCCCAAGACAGAAACTCCTACGAGCAGTACTTC.

The CDR3 DNA sequence: TGCGCCAGCAGCCTAAACAGGGGTAAGGAGCAGTACTTC. Translation gives CASSLNRGKEQYF. The chain links TRBV4-3 to TRBJ2-7, with 7 bases matching TRBD1. Trimming cost V 4 bases and J 7 bases; bases outside gene matches: 7. CDR1 is LGHNA and CDR2 is YSLEER in the germline V gene. This CDR3 has 13 amino acids.

CDR3 DNA: TGTGCCAGCAGCTTAAGGGAGGGTTCCCTGAACACTGAAGCTTTCTTT. Its protein is CASSLREGSLNTEAFF. The rearrangement uses TRBV11-2 and TRBJ1-1, with D hard to call. Per the germline V gene, CDR1 is SGHAT and CDR2 is FQNNGV. Trimming shortened V by 2 bases and J by 0 bases, and 13 bases separated the two germline ends. There are 16 residues in the CDR3.

CDR3 in amino acids: CASSSASGSSNYGYTF. CDR3 in DNA: TGTGCCAGCAGCTCCGCGTCGGGGAGCTCGAACTATGGCTACACCTTC. The rearrangement uses TRBV7-8 and TRBJ1-2; no definite D call. Trimming stripped 4 bases from V and 2 bases from J, with 17 bases between. Germline values: CDR1 SGHVS, CDR2 FQNEAQ. The CDR3 contains 16 residues.

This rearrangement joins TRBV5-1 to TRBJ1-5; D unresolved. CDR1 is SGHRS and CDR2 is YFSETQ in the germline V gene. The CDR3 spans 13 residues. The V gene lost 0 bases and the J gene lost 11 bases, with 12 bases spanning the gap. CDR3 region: CASSLGEGRSQHF. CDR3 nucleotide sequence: TGCGCCAGCAGCTTGGGTGAGGGCCGATCCCAGCATTTT.

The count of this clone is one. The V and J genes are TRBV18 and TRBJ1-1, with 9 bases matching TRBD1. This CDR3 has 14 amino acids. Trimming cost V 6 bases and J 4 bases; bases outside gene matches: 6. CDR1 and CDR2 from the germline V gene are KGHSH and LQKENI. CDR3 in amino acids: CASSSGQGSTEAFF. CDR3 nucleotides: TGTGCCAGCTCGTCGGGACAGGGATCCACTGAAGCTTTCTTT.

CDR3 coding DNA: TGTGCTAGTGGTTTGGATATCGGGGGTTCCCCTAATGGCTACACCTTC. Its protein is CASGLDIGGSPNGYTF. The J gene is TRBJ1-2, the V gene TRBV12-5; tentative D call: TRBD1 (5 bases). Germline CDR1 LGHNT, CDR2 FRNRAP. Trimming removed 1 base from V and 6 bases from J, with 18 bases in between. The CDR3 has 16 residues.

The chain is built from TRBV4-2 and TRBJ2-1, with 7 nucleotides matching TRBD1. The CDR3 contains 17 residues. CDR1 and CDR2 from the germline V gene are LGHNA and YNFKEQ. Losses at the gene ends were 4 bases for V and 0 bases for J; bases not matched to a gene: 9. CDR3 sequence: CASSPQGRDSSYNEQFF. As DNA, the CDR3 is TGTGCCAGCAGCCCCCAAGGACGGGACAGCTCCTACAATGAGCAGTTCTTC.

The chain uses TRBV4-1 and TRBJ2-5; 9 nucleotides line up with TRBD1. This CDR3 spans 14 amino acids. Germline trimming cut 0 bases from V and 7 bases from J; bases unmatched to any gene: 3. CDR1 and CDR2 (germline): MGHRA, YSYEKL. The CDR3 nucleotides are TGCGCCAGCAGCCAAGAGACAGGGGGTTGGACCCAGTACTTC. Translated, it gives CASSQETGGWTQYF.

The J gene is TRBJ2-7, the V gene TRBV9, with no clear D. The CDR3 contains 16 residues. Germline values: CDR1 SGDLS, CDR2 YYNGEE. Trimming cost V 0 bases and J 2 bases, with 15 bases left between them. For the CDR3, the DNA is TGTGCCAGCAGCGTAGACGGCAACCCGGGTGCCTACGAGCAGTACTTC. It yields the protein CASSVDGNPGAYEQYF.

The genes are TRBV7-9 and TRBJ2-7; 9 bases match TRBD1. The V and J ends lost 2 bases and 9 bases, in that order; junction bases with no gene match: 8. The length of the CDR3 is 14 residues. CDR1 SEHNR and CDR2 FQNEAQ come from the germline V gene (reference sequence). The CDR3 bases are TGTGCCAGCAGCTTACCTGACAGGGGGGTAGGGCAGTACTTC. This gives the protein CASSLPDRGVGQYF.

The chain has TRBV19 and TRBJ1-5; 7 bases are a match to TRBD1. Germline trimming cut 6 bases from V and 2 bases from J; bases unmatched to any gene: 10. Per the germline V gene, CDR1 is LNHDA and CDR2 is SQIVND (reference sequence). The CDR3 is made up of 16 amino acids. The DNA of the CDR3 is TGTGCCAGTAGGACATCTCAGGGGGAGGGCAATCAGCCCCAGCATTTT. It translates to CASRTSQGEGNQPQHF.

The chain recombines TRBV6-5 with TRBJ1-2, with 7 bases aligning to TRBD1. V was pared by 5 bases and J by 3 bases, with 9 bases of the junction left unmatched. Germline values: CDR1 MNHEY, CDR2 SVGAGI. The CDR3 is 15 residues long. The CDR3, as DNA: TGTGCCAGCAGTCGACAGGGCAAGGAGGACTATGGCTACACCTTC. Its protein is CASSRQGKEDYGYTF.

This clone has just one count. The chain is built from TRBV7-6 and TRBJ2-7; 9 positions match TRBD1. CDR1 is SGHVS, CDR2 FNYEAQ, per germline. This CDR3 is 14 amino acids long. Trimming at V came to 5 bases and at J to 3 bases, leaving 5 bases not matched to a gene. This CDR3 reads CASSPGQGIYEQYF. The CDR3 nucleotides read TGTGCCAGCAGCCCGGGACAGGGAATCTACGAGCAGTACTTC.

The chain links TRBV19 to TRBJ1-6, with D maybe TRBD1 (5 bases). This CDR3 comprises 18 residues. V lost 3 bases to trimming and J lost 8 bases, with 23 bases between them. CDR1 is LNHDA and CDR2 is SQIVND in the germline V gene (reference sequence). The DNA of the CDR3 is TGTGCCAGTAGTATCGGCCCCAGGGTCAGACGATTAGATTCACCCCTCCACTTT. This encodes CASSIGPRVRRLDSPLHF. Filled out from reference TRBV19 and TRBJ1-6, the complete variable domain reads DGGITQSPKYLFRKEGQNVTLSCEQNLNHDAMYWYRQDPGQGLRLIYYSQIVNDFQKGDIAEGYSVSREKKESFPLTVTSAQKNPTAFYLCASSIGPRVRRLDSPLHFGNGTRLTVT.

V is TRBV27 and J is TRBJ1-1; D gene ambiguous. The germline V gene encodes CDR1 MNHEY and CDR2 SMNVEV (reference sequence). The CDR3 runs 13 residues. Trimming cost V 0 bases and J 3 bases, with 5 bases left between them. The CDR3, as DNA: TGTGCCAGCAGTTTATCCGTTTACACTGAAGCTTTCTTT. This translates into CASSLSVYTEAFF.

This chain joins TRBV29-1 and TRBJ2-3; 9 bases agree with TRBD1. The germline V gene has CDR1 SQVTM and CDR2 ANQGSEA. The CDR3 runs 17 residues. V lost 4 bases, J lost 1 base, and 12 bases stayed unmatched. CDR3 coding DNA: TGCAGCGTTGGAAGCGGGACAGGGTTCAGGGGCACAGATACGCAGTATTTT. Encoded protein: CSVGSGTGFRGTDTQYF.

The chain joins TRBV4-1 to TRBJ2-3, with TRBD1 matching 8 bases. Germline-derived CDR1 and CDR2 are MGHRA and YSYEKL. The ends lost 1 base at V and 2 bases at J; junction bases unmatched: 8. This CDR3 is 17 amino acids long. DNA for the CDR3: TGCGCCAGCAGCCAAGTTGGGACAGGCGCCTTCACAGATACGCAGTATTTT. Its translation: CASSQVGTGAFTDTQYF.

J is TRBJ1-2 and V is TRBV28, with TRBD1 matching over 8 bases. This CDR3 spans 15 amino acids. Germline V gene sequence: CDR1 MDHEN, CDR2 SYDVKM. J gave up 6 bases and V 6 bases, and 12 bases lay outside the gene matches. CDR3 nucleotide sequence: TGTGCCAGCAGCTCTCCTCCAGGGGGCGCGCATGGCTACACCTTC. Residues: CASSSPPGGAHGYTF.